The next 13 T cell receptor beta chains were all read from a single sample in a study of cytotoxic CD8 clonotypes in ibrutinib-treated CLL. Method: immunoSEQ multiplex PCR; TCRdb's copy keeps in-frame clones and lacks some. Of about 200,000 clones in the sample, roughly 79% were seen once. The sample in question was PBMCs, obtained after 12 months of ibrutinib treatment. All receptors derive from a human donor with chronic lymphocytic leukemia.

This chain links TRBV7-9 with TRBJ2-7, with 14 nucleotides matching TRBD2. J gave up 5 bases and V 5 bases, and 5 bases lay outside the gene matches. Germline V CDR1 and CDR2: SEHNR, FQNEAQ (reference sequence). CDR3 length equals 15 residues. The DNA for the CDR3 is TGTGCCAGCAGCCGACTAGCGGGAGGGATCGACGAGCAGTACTTC. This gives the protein CASSRLAGGIDEQYF.

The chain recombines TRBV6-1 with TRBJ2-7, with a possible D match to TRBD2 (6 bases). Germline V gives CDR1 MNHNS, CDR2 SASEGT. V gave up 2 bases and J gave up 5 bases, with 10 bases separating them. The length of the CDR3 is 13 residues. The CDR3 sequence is CASSEWGGNEQYF. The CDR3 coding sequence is TGTGCCAGCAGTGAATGGGGAGGTAACGAGCAGTACTTC.

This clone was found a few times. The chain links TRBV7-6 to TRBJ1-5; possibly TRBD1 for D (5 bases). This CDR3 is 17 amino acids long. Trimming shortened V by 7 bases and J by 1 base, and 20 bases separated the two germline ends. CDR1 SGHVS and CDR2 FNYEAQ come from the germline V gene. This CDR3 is CASTSSRDFLSNQPQHF. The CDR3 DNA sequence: TGTGCCAGCACCTCATCACGGGACTTTTTGAGCAATCAGCCCCAGCATTTT.

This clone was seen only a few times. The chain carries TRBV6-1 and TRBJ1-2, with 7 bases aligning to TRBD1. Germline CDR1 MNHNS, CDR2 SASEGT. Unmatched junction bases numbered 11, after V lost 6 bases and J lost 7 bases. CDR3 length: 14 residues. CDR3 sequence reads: CASSAMGQSGGYTF. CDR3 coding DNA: TGTGCCAGCAGCGCGATGGGACAGTCTGGTGGCTACACCTTC.

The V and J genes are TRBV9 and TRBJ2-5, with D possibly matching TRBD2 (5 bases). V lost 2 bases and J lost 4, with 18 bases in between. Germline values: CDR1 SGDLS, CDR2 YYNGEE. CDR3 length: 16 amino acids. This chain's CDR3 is CASSVGPGARVETQYF. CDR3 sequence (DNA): TGTGCCAGCAGCGTGGGCCCCGGCGCGAGGGTAGAGACCCAGTACTTC.

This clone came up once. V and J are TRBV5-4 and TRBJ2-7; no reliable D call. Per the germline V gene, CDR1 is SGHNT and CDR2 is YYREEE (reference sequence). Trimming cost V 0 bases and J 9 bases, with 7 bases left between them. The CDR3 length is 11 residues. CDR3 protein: CASSLGGAQYF. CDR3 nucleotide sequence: TGTGCCAGCAGCTTGGGGGGTGCGCAGTACTTC.

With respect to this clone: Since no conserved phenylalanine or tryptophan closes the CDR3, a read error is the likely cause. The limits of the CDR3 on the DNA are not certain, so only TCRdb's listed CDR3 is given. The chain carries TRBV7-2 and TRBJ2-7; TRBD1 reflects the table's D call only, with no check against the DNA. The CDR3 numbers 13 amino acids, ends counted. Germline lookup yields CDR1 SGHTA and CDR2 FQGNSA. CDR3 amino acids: CASSRSGTAAFSL.

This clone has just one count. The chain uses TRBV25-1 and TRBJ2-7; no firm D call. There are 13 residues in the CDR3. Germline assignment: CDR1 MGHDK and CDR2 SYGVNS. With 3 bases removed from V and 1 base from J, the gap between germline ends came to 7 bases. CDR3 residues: CASSEDVSYEQYF. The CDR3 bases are TGTGCCAGCAGTGAGGACGTATCCTACGAGCAGTACTTC.

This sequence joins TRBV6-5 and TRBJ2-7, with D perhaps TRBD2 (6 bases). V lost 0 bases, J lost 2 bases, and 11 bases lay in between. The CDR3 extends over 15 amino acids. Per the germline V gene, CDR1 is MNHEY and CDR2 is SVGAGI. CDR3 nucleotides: TGTGCCAGCAGTTACTCGGGACTTTTAACCTACGAGCAGTACTTC. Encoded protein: CASSYSGLLTYEQYF.

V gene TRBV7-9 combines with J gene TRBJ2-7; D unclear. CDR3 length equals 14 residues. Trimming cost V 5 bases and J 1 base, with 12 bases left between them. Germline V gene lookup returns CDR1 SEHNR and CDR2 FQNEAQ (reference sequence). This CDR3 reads CASSSRSRSYEQYF. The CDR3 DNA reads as TGTGCCAGCAGCAGCCGTAGCAGATCCTACGAGCAGTACTTC.

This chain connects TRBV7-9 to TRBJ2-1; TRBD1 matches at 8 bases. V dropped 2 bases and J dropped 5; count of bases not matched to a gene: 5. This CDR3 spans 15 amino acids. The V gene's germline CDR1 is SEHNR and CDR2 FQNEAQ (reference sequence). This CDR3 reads CASSLWQGAHNEQFF. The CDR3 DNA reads TGTGCCAGCAGCTTATGGCAGGGGGCCCACAATGAGCAGTTCTTC.

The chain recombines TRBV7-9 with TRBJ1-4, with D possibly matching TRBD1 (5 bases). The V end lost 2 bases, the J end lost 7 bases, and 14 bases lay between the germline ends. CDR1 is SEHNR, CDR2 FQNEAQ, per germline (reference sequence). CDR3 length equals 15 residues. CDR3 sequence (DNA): TGTGCCAGCAGCTTAAGGGGTCTCTTAAGTGAAAAACTGTTTTTT. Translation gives CASSLRGLLSEKLFF.

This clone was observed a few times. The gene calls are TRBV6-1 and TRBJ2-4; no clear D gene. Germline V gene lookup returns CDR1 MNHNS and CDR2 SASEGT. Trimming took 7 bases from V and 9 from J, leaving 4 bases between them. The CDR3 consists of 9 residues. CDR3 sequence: CASTGIQYF. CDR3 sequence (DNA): TGTGCCAGCACCGGCATTCAGTACTTC.